This TCR beta chain came from a study of metastatic and nonmetastatic thyroid tumors. Thyroid surgery was preceded by no treatment in any patient. This clone came up many times. Its specificity is not known. Study-wide results and limits: Within blood and tumor, benign nodules reportedly had significantly lower TCR beta diversity than malignant thyroid tumors did.

This CDR3 comprises 12 residues. V dropped 8 bases and J dropped 3 bases, with 14 bases sitting between them. The V gene's germline CDR1 is DFQATT and CDR2 SNEGSKA (reference sequence). Methods used by the authors: The distant-metastasis classifier for papillary thyroid cancer was built from CDR3 differences across clinicopathological groups. TCRdb called clones again from the PCR reads with MiXCR. TCRdb, not the authors, supplied the V and J calls. The table records about 32,000 clones, around 7.4% of them present only once. The origin of this receptor is a female donor with papillary thyroid cancer or a benign thyroid nodule (not recorded which). Some clones in this sample may be carry-over from other donors' samples. The chain joins TRBV20-1 to TRBJ2-7; weak D call: TRBD1 (5 bases). The sequenced material came from blood. The chain's CDR3 is CSLSKGNYEQYF. In DNA form, the CDR3 reads TGCAGTCTATCAAAGGGGAACTACGAGCAGTACTTC.